This T cell receptor (beta chain) was documented in a study of shared clonotypes between healthy human individuals. At the level of the study: Donors had three CD4 naive, three CD4 memory, two CD8 naive and one CD8 memory plate apiece. Findings and caveats of the study: Naive subsets, compared against memory subsets, generally had larger estimated richness values.

Comment on this clone: Its target is unknown.

The V gene's germline CDR1 is WNHNN and CDR2 SYGVQD (reference sequence). The CDR3 extends over 14 amino acids. Trimming stripped 3 bases from V and 1 base from J, with 7 bases between. A deep-level run was used for the assay. Only in-frame clones appear in the TCRdb table, and some are missing; sequencing was by immunoSEQ multiplex PCR. The table lists approximately 2,000,000 clones, roughly 92% of them singletons. The source is a man younger than 35 in good health. Some clones in this sample may be carry-over from other donors' samples. This chain connects TRBV10-1 to TRBJ2-1; maybe TRBD2 (5 bases). The sample was naive CD4+ T cells from PBMCs. Indicated subset: CD45RA+ positively selected. CDR3 nucleotides: TGCGCCAGCAGTGACGGAGGTTCCTACAATGAGCAGTTCTTC. It specifies CASSDGGSYNEQFF.